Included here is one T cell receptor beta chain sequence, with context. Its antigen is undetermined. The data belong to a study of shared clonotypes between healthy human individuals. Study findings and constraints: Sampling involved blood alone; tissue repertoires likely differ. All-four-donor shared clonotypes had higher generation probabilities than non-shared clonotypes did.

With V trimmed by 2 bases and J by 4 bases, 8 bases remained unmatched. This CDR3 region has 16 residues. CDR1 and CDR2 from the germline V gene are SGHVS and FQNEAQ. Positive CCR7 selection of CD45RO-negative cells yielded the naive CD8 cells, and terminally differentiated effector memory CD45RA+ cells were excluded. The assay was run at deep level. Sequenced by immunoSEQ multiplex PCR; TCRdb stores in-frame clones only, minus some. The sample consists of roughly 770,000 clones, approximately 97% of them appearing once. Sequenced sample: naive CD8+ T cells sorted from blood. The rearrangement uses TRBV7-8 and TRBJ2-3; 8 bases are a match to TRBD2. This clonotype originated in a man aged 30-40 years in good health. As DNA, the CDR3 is TGTGCCAGCAGCTTATCCCAGCGGGAGTTTTCAGATACGCAGTATTTT. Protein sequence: CASSLSQREFSDTQYF. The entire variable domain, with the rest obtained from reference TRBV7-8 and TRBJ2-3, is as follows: GAGVSQSPRYKVAKRGQDVALRCDPISGHVSLFWYQQALGQGPEFLTYFQNEAQLDKSGLPSDRFFAERPEGSVSTLKIQRTQQEDSAVYLCASSLSQREFSDTQYFGPGTRLTVL.